These 19 T cell receptor beta chains came from one sample sequenced in a study of shared clonotypes between healthy human individuals. Profiling relied on immunoSEQ multiplex PCR, and the TCRdb table lists in-frame clones only, not all of them. This repertoire shows roughly 2.6 million clones, around nine tenths found once; its top ten account for 0.13% to 0.15%. Sequenced input: naive CD4+ T cells sorted from blood. Subset of the sample: CD45RA+ positively selected. These receptors originate from a man aged 18 to 29 in good health.

The genes are TRBV10-3 and TRBJ2-7, with TRBD1 identical over 10 bases. The germline V gene encodes CDR1 ENHRY and CDR2 SYGVKD. There are 16 residues in the CDR3. V was pared by 0 bases and J by 1 base, with 3 bases of the junction left unmatched. This CDR3 reads CAISESPGQGSYEQYF. The CDR3 coding sequence is TGTGCCATCAGTGAGTCGCCGGGACAGGGGTCCTACGAGCAGTACTTC.

The V and J genes are TRBV2 and TRBJ2-5; the D gene is possibly TRBD1 (5 bases). The germline CDR1 and CDR2 sequences are SNHLY and FYNNEI. CDR3 length: 12 residues. V was clipped by 7 bases and J by 0 bases, with 6 bases between them. The CDR3 sequence: CASKQDQETQYF. CDR3 nucleotide sequence: TGTGCCAGCAAACAGGACCAAGAGACCCAGTACTTC.

The chain links TRBV5-1 to TRBJ2-3; D remains unclear. The V end lost 4 bases, the J end lost 6 bases, and 12 bases lay between the germline ends. Germline V gene sequence: CDR1 SGHRS, CDR2 YFSETQ. The CDR3 extends over 13 amino acids. CDR3 in amino acids: CASSPRSEDTQYF. DNA of the CDR3: TGCGCCAGCAGCCCCCGAAGCGAGGATACGCAGTATTTT.

This chain joins TRBV19 and TRBJ2-7; 7 nucleotides agree with TRBD1. J gave up 3 bases and V 4 bases, and 12 bases lay outside the gene matches. Per germline, CDR1 LNHDA and CDR2 SQIVND (reference sequence). The CDR3 totals 16 residues. The CDR3, as DNA: TGTGCCAGTAGTACGACAGGGATGAAGCTTGGCTACGAGCAGTACTTC. Protein sequence: CASSTTGMKLGYEQYF.

The chain is built from TRBV5-4 and TRBJ2-5, with 9 bases identical to TRBD1. Trimming removed 0 bases from V and 5 bases from J; junction bases left unmatched: 8. The CDR3 is made up of 16 amino acids. In germline, CDR1 is SGHNT, CDR2 YYREEE (reference sequence). This CDR3 reads CASSLVTGGPQETQYF. In DNA form, the CDR3 reads TGTGCCAGCAGCTTGGTAACAGGGGGCCCCCAGGAGACCCAGTACTTC.

V is TRBV11-2 and J is TRBJ2-7; 10 positions match TRBD1. The length of the CDR3 is 16 residues. Germline V lookup: CDR1 SGHAT, CDR2 FQNNGV. V lost 3 bases, J lost 2 bases, and 7 bases stayed unmatched. CDR3 nucleotide sequence: TGTGCCAGCAGCTTCCCCGGGACAGGGGACACCTACGAGCAGTACTTC. This gives the protein CASSFPGTGDTYEQYF.

The V call is TRBV19, the J call TRBJ1-2; no clear D gene. Germline CDR1 LNHDA, CDR2 SQIVND (reference sequence). There are 15 residues in the CDR3. Trimming shortened V by 1 base and J by 4 bases, and 13 bases separated the two germline ends. As DNA, the CDR3 is TGTGCCAGTAGTATAGGAGGGCGAGATTCCTATGGCTACACCTTC. Encoded protein: CASSIGGRDSYGYTF. Combining the CDR3 with reference TRBV19 and TRBJ1-2 gives the whole variable domain DGGITQSPKYLFRKEGQNVTLSCEQNLNHDAMYWYRQDPGQGLRLIYYSQIVNDFQKGDIAEGYSVSREKKESFPLTVTSAQKNPTAFYLCASSIGGRDSYGYTFGSGTRLTVV.

The chain employs TRBV10-3 and TRBJ2-7, with 10 bases matching TRBD2. CDR1 is ENHRY, CDR2 SYGVKD, per germline. V was pared by 6 bases and J by 2 bases, with 7 bases of the junction left unmatched. This CDR3 is built from 15 residues. The DNA of the CDR3 is TGTGCCATCAGCTCAGGACTAGCGGAGACCTACGAGCAGTACTTC. Translated, it gives CAISSGLAETYEQYF.

Turning to this clone: Other DNA variants within this sample encode the same CDR3. This sequence joins TRBV15 and TRBJ2-2; no clear D gene. CDR1 and CDR2 from the germline V gene are LNHNV and YYDKDF (reference sequence). CDR3 size: 15 residues. V dropped 0 bases and J dropped 4 bases, with 9 bases sitting between them. The CDR3 loop reads CATSRESGATGELFF. The CDR3 DNA reads as TGTGCCACCAGCAGAGAATCAGGCGCCACCGGGGAGCTGTTTTTT.

The chain has TRBV7-2 and TRBJ2-1; no clear D gene. The CDR3 extends over 15 amino acids. Germline values: CDR1 SGHTA, CDR2 FQGNSA. The ends were cut back, 3 bases at V and 2 bases at J, with 11 bases in the middle. CDR3 sequence (DNA): TGTGCCAGCAGCTTTTCAGCCCGCCCCTACAATGAGCAGTTCTTC. This translates into CASSFSARPYNEQFF.

Details on this clone: A read error may account for a junction end that differs from germline. The chain is built from TRBV11-2 and TRBJ2-2, with 9 positions matching TRBD1. The germline V gene has CDR1 SGHAT and CDR2 FQNNGV. The CDR3 consists of 18 residues. Here the CDR3 DNA reads TGTGCCAGCAGCTTTTCCTTACAGGGGGCTTTGAACCCCGGGGAGCTGTTTTTT. Amino acid sequence: CASSFSLQGALNPGELFF.

This clone was seen a few times. The V gene is TRBV19, the J gene TRBJ2-2; 7 bases are a match to TRBD2. Germline assignment: CDR1 LNHDA and CDR2 SQIVND (reference sequence). The J segment lost 0 bases and the V segment lost 6 bases, leaving 7 bases of the junction unmatched. The CDR3 totals 16 residues. The CDR3: CASSVRGTPNTGELFF. In DNA, the CDR3 is TGTGCCAGTAGCGTGCGGGGGACCCCGAACACCGGGGAGCTGTTTTTT.

This chain uses TRBV28 with TRBJ1-2, with no clear D. The CDR3 spans 13 residues. Trimming cost V 6 bases and J 1 base, with 9 bases left between them. The germline gives CDR1 MDHEN, CDR2 SYDVKM. CDR3: CASRSGINYGYTF. CDR3 nucleotide sequence: TGTGCCAGCAGGTCCGGCATTAACTATGGCTACACCTTC.

The chain employs TRBV9 and TRBJ2-3; D possibly corresponds to TRBD1 (6 bases). Deletions cut 4 bases from V and 4 bases from J, with 16 bases between. Germline CDR1 reads SGDLS; CDR2 reads YYNGEE. The CDR3 is 15 residues long. The DNA for the CDR3 is TGTGCCAGCAGCCCCGGACAGAGGGCCGCAGATACGCAGTATTTT. Its translation: CASSPGQRAADTQYF.

In DNA form, the CDR3 reads TGTGCCTGGAGTCAATCGGGGAACACCGGGGAGCTGTTTTTT. Translating it yields CAWSQSGNTGELFF. The chain couples TRBV30 to TRBJ2-2; D uncertain. V gave up 2 bases and J gave up 1 base, with 8 bases separating them. The germline gives CDR1 GTSNPN, CDR2 SVGIG (reference sequence). The CDR3 covers 14 residues.

About this clone: At the DNA level, this CDR3 is encoded by other sequences in the same sample as well. The CDR3 loop reads CASSPQGGDTEAFF. The CDR3, as DNA: TGTGCCAGCTCACCACAGGGGGGCGACACTGAAGCTTTCTTT. The J gene is TRBJ1-1, the V gene TRBV18; D possibly corresponds to TRBD1 (6 bases). The CDR3 consists of 14 residues. V lost 1 base to trimming and J lost 3 bases, with 9 bases between them. CDR1 and CDR2 (germline): KGHSH, LQKENI.

Comments on this clone: The same CDR3 is also encoded by other DNA sequences in this sample. The rearrangement uses TRBV29-1 and TRBJ2-1; 7 bases match TRBD2. The trim removed 4 bases at V and 2 bases at J, leaving 2 bases unmatched. CDR3 length: 13 amino acids. The germline V gene has CDR1 SQVTM and CDR2 ANQGSEA. The CDR3 nucleotides are TGCAGCGTTGGCCTAGCGGCCTACAATGAGCAGTTCTTC. It specifies CSVGLAAYNEQFF.

V usage is TRBV9 and J usage is TRBJ2-1; 9 bases are shared with TRBD2. Germline V gene sequence: CDR1 SGDLS, CDR2 YYNGEE. The CDR3 is 15 residues long. V dropped 2 bases and J dropped 6; count of bases not matched to a gene: 6. Here the CDR3 DNA reads TGTGCCAGCAGCGTTAGCGGGAGATCATCCAATGAGCAGTTCTTC. This translates into CASSVSGRSSNEQFF.

The J gene is TRBJ2-7, the V gene TRBV5-1; weak D call: TRBD1 (6 bases). The CDR3 is 18 amino acids. V lost 1 base, J lost 4 bases, and 24 bases lay in between. Germline V lookup: CDR1 SGHRS, CDR2 YFSETQ. CDR3 residues: CASSLISVGVKGVYEQYF. The CDR3 bases are TGCGCCAGCAGCTTGATCAGCGTGGGAGTTAAGGGGGTTTACGAGCAGTACTTC.